This TCR beta chain was sequenced for a study of metastatic and nonmetastatic thyroid tumors. Each patient came to thyroid surgery without any prior treatment (of any kind). Using MiXCR, TCRdb re-called clones from the PCR reads. The sample lists some 28,000 clones, 15% to 20% occurring once. Per germline, CDR1 MNHNS and CDR2 SASEGT. This CDR3 is 14 amino acids long. The trim removed 10 bases at V and 4 bases at J, leaving 9 bases unmatched. This clone was counted at least ten times. The TCR was taken from a female donor with papillary thyroid cancer or a benign thyroid nodule (not recorded which). Some clones in this sample may be carry-over from other donors' samples. Material: blood. The chain combines TRBV6-1 with TRBJ2-2, with TRBD1 matching 7 bases. The CDR3 coding sequence is TGTGCCACCATTGGACAGGCCTTCACCGGGGAGCTGTTTTTT. Encoded protein: CATIGQAFTGELFF.